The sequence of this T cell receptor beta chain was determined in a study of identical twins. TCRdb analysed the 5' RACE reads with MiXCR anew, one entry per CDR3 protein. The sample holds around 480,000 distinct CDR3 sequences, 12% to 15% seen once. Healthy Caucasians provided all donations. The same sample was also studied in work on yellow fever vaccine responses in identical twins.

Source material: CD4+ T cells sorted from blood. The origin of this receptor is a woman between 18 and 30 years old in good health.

As DNA, the CDR3 is TGTGCCATCAGTGAGGCACAGGGAGGATACGAGCAGTACTTC. Its translation is CAISEAQGGYEQYF. The chain combines TRBV10-3 with TRBJ2-7; D may be TRBD1 or TRBD2 (6 bases each). This CDR3 is 14 amino acids long. The germline V gene encodes CDR1 ENHRY and CDR2 SYGVKD. Trimming pared 2 bases from V and 4 bases from J, leaving 12 bases between.